The clone carrying this T cell receptor (beta chain) was found a few times. The antigen remains undetermined. This record comes from a study of T cells after yellow fever vaccination. Findings and caveats of the study: Only a small proportion of the clonotypes turned up in both the CD4 and the CD8 compartments, likely arising from convergent recombination. Peak timing came faster in the weaker secondary response, day 5 versus 15.

The germline V gene encodes CDR1 SGHVS and CDR2 FNYEAQ. The CDR3 sequence is 15 residues long. V was shortened by 0 bases and J by 0 bases, with 8 bases between the two germline ends. It was through 5'RACE template switching that TCR cDNA was made, with a universal primer site and UMIs added. TCRdb re-called the 5' RACE reads through MiXCR, storing one row per CDR3 protein. The data hold around 600,000 distinct CDR3 sequences, with around an eighth observed a single time. The chain couples TRBV7-6 to TRBJ1-2, with D unresolved. The source material was PBMCs, sampled on the day of the yellow fever booster vaccination. The TCR sequence derives from a man aged 30-40 years who received the YFV17D yellow fever vaccine. The CDR3 is CASSLAPQANYGYTF. The CDR3 DNA is TGTGCCAGCAGCTTAGCTCCGCAGGCTAACTATGGCTACACCTTC. Full variable domain (rest looked up from reference TRBV7-6 and TRBJ1-2): GAGVSQSPRYKVTKRGQDVALRCDPISGHVSLYWYRQALGQGPEFLTYFNYEAQQDKSGLPNDRFSAERPEGSISTLTIQRTEQRDSAMYRCASSLAPQANYGYTFGSGTRLTVV.